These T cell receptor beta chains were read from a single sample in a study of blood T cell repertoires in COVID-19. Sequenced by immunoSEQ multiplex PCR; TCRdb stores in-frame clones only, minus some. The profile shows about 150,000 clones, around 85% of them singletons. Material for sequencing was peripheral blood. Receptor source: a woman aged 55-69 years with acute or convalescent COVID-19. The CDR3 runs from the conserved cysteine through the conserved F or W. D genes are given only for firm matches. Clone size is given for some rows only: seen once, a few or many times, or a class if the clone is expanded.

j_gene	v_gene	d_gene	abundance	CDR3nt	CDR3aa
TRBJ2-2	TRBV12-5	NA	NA	TGTGCTAGTGGTTTGGTGAGCGGAGGCACCGGGGAGCTGTTTTTT	CASGLVSGGTGELFF
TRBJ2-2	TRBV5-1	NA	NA	TGCGCCAGCAGCTTGGACTCGGGTGAGGCCGGGGAGCTGTTTTTT	CASSLDSGEAGELFF
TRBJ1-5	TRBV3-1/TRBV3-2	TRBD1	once	TGTGCCAGCAGCTACGGGACAGGGGACAATCAGCCCCAGCATTTT	CASSYGTGDNQPQHF
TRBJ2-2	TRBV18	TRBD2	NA	TGTGCCAGCTCACCAGGCTTGAGCGGGGGGGCCGTCACCGGGGAGCTGTTTTTT	CASSPGLSGGAVTGELFF
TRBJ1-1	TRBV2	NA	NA	TGTGCCAGCAGTGAACAGGAGAACACTGAAGCTTTCTTT	CASSEQENTEAFF
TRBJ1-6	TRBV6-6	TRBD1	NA	TGTGCCAGCAGTAGGGACAGCTCCTATAATTCACCCCTCCACTTT	CASSRDSSYNSPLHF
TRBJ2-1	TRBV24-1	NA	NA	TGTGCCACCAGTGATTTGCCGGGTCTGACCTACAATGAGCAGTTCTTC	CATSDLPGLTYNEQFF
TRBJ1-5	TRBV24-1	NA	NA	TGTGCCACCAGTGATTTTCGCACAAATCAGCCCCAGCATTTT	CATSDFRTNQPQHF
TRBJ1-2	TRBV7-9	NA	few	TGTGCCAGCAGTCTTATGGCCACAGGGTATAACTATGGCTACACCTTC	CASSLMATGYNYGYTF
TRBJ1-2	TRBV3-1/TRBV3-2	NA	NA	TGTGCCAGCAGCCAAGTCCTTAGGGGGTATGGCTACACCTTC	CASSQVLRGYGYTF
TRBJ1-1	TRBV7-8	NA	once	TGTGCCAGCAACTTACTCCGTTTTTTTCGGAGACAGGCCCGGTCGAACACTGAAGCTTTCTTT	CASNLLRFFRRQARSNTEAFF
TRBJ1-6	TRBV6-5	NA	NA	TGTGCCAGCGTGGCAGGGCCTAACAATTCACCCCTCCACTTT	CASVAGPNNSPLHF
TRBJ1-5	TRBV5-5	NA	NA	TGTGCCAGCAGCTTCGGAGGGAAAGTGAGCAATCAGCCCCAGCATTTT	CASSFGGKVSNQPQHF
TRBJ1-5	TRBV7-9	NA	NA	TGTGCCAGCAGCCGTGACAGTTCCAATCAGCCCCAGCATTTT	CASSRDSSNQPQHF
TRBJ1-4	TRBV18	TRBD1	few	TGTGCCAGCTCACCCTCCGGGACAGGGGTGAGGGAAAAACTGTTTTTT	CASSPSGTGVREKLFF
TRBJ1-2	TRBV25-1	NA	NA	TGTGCCAGCAGTGTGCAGGGTGGCTATGGCTACACCTTC	CASSVQGGYGYTF
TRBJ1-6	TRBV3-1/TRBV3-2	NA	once	TGTGCCAGCAGCCGGGCGATAGAAGCCATCTCACCCCTCCACTTT	CASSRAIEAISPLHF
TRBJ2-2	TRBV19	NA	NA	TGTGCCAGTAGTAGGGCCCGAGGAGGCACCGGGGAGCTGTTTTTT	CASSRARGGTGELFF
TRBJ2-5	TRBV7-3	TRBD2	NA	TGTGCCAGCAGCTTAACAGCGGGGGGGCAAGAGACCCAGTACTTC	CASSLTAGGQETQYF
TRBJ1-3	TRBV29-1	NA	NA	TGCAGCGTTGTAACGGCTGGAAACACCATATATTTT	CSVVTAGNTIYF
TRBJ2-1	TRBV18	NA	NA	TGTGCCAGCTCACCACCGAGCCGGGGAGGGGGCAATGAGCAGTTCTTC	CASSPPSRGGGNEQFF
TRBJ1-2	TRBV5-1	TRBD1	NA	TGCGCCAGCAGCTTGGGGACAGGGGACTATGGCTACACCTTC	CASSLGTGDYGYTF
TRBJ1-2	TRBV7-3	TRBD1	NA	TGTGCCAGCAGCTCGGGACAGAACTATGGCTACACCTTC	CASSSGQNYGYTF
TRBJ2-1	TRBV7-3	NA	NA	TGTGCCAGCAGCCCCACAGGGCACAATGAGCAGTTCTTC	CASSPTGHNEQFF
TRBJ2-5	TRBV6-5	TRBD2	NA	TGTGCCAGCAATCGCTGGACTAGCGGGGAAGAGACCCAGTACTTC	CASNRWTSGEETQYF
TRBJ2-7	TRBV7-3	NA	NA	TGTGCCAGCAGCTTAGGAGGGTATTCCTACGAGCAGTACTTC	CASSLGGYSYEQYF
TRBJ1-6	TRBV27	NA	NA	TGTGCCAGCATGAGCAGGACAGATGGATTAGGAACCCTCCACTTT	CASMSRTDGLGTLHF
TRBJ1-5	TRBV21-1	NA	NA	TGTGCCAGCAGCAACGGGACAGGCACGAATCAGCCCCAGCATTTT	CASSNGTGTNQPQHF
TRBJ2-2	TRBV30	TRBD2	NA	TGTGCCTGGAGTGTCTGGGGACTAAACACCGGGGAGCTGTTTTTT	CAWSVWGLNTGELFF
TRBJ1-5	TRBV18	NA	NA	TGTGCCAGCTCAGAGATAGGCGGGGGAAATCAGCCCCAGCATTTT	CASSEIGGGNQPQHF
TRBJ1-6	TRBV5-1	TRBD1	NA	TGCGCCAGCAGCCTGGGACAGAGGTCACCCCTCCACTTT	CASSLGQRSPLHF
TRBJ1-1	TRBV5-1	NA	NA	TGCGCCAGCAGCTTGCAGTTAAACACTGAAGCTTTCTTT	CASSLQLNTEAFF
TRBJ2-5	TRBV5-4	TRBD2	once	TGTGCCAGCAGCTTGGCGACTAGCGGGGGGGTGACCCAGTACTTC	CASSLATSGGVTQYF